This is a list of T cell receptor beta chains from one sample in a study of blood T cell repertoires in COVID-19. The table came from immunoSEQ multiplex PCR; TCRdb's copy has only in-frame clones and leaves some out. The sample yields 300,000 to 350,000 clones, 75% to 95% seen once. The source material was peripheral blood. The receptors were gathered from a woman in her thirties with COVID-19, enrolled during active disease. Each CDR3 is given with its conserved first and last residue. Fields, in order: CDR3 DNA, CDR3 protein, D gene, J gene, clone size, V gene. The D gene is left open where the match is weak. Part of the rows lack a size; the others show once, few, many or a class for expanded clones.

CDR3nt: TGTGCCAGCGGCCCCCGCTTCGGCGGGATCACAGATACGCAGTATTTT; CDR3aa: CASGPRFGGITDTQYF; d_gene: .; j_gene: TRBJ2-3; abundance: .; v_gene: TRBV19
CDR3nt: TGCGCCAGCAGCTTGATGTCTAGCACAGATACGCAGTATTTT; CDR3aa: CASSLMSSTDTQYF; d_gene: .; j_gene: TRBJ2-3; abundance: .; v_gene: TRBV5-1
CDR3nt: TGTGCCAGCAGCGAGGGGGACAGGCATCGCTCTGGAAACACCATATATTTT; CDR3aa: CASSEGDRHRSGNTIYF; d_gene: TRBD1; j_gene: TRBJ1-3; abundance: .; v_gene: TRBV9
CDR3nt: TGTGCCAGCAGTTTAGCCGGTAATGAAGCTTTCTTT; CDR3aa: CASSLAGNEAFF; d_gene: .; j_gene: TRBJ1-1; abundance: .; v_gene: TRBV28
CDR3nt: TGTGCCAGCTCACCCAGGACAGGGGGGATCCACGAGCAGTACTTC; CDR3aa: CASSPRTGGIHEQYF; d_gene: TRBD1; j_gene: TRBJ2-7; abundance: once; v_gene: TRBV18
CDR3nt: TGTGCCAGCAGTCCATTACGACAGGGACAAGCCAATGAGCAGTTCTTC; CDR3aa: CASSPLRQGQANEQFF; d_gene: TRBD1; j_gene: TRBJ2-1; abundance: .; v_gene: TRBV28
CDR3nt: TGTGCCAGCAGTGACGGGCAGAATTCACCCCTCCACTTT; CDR3aa: CASSDGQNSPLHF; d_gene: .; j_gene: TRBJ1-6; abundance: .; v_gene: TRBV6-4
CDR3nt: TGTGCCATCAGTGAAAGAGACCAGGGTCACATTCAGTACTTC; CDR3aa: CAISERDQGHIQYF; d_gene: .; j_gene: TRBJ2-4; abundance: once; v_gene: TRBV10-3
CDR3nt: TGTGCCAGCAGCCCTAGACAGAGCTCCTACAATGAGCAGTTCTTC; CDR3aa: CASSPRQSSYNEQFF; d_gene: .; j_gene: TRBJ2-1; abundance: .; v_gene: TRBV27
CDR3nt: TGCGCCAGCAGTGAAGACGGGAGGGCCTTGGAGACCCAGTACTTC; CDR3aa: CASSEDGRALETQYF; d_gene: TRBD2; j_gene: TRBJ2-5; abundance: .; v_gene: TRBV10-1